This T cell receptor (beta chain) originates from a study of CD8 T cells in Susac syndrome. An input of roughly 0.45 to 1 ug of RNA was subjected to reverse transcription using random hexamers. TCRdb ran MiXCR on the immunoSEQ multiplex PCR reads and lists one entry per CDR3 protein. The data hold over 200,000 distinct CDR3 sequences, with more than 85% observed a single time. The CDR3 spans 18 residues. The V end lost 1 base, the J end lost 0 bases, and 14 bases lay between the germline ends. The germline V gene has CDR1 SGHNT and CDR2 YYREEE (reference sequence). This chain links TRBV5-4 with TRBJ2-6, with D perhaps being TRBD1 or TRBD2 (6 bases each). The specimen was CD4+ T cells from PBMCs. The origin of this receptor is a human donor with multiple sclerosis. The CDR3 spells CASSLFGGPTSGANVLTF. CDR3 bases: TGTGCCAGCAGCTTGTTTGGGGGGCCGACCTCTGGGGCCAACGTCCTGACTTTC.